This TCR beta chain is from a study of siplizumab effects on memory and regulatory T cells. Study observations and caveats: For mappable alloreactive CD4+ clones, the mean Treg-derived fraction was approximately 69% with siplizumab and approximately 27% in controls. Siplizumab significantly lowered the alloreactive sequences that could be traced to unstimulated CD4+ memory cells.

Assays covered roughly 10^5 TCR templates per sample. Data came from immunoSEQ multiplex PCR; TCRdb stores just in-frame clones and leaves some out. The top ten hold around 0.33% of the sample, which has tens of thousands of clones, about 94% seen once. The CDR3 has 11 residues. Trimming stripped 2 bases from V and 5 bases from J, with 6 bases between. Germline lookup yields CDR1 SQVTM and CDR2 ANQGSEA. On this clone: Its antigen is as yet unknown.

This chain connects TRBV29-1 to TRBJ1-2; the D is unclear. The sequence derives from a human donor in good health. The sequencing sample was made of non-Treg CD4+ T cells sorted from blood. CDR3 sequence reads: CSVEYGYGYTF. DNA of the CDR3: TGCAGCGTTGAATACGGATATGGCTACACCTTC.